In this sample, the clone carrying this T cell receptor (beta chain) turned up a few times. Its specificity is not known. The CDR3 runs to 13 residues. V was trimmed by 6 bases and J by 4 bases, leaving 7 bases between them. CDR1 SEHNR and CDR2 FQNEAQ come from the germline V gene (reference sequence). These data are taken from a study of T cells after yellow fever vaccination. Study-level findings and limits: Reappearing after the booster were most of the clones from primary vaccination (96% CD4, approximately 85% CD8). Abundant clonotypes from the bulk population could get into FACS-sorted repertoires as contaminants. It was a weaker secondary response, yet one that peaked faster, at day 5 versus 15.

5'RACE template switching added a universal primer site and UMIs to TCR cDNA. MiXCR, run by TCRdb on the 5' RACE reads, gives a single entry per CDR3 protein. The table shows 300,000 to 400,000 distinct CDR3 sequences, with over 8% occurring only once. This chain uses TRBV7-9 with TRBJ2-6; D gene uncertain. The TCR comes from a young man who received the YFV17D yellow fever vaccine. The sample here was PBMCs, taken on the day of the first yellow fever vaccination. The CDR3 sequence: CASSSWGANVLTF. The CDR3, as DNA: TGTGCCAGCAGTTCGTGGGGGGCCAACGTCCTGACTTTC.